Here is one T cell receptor beta chain with its context. Its antigen is currently unknown. This sample is drawn from a study of T cells in Graves' hyperthyroidism and ophthalmopathy. Study context: Blood was drawn when the patient was first diagnosed and still untreated. Findings and caveats of the study: A model of 13 V-J pairs discriminated ophthalmopathy from stable hyperthyroidism. Most clonotypes that expanded in the thyroid above 0.001 also showed up in blood.

Amplification of TCR beta CDR3 regions was performed using RNA transcripts as template. A first-round RT-PCR of the TCR CDR3 used the HTBI primer set. TCRdb itself ran the multiplex PCR reads through MiXCR, one entry per CDR3 protein. The table shows about 590,000 distinct CDR3 sequences, with approximately 15% occurring only once. V lost 3 bases, J lost 0 bases, and 9 bases lay in between. The CDR3 has 14 amino acids. Germline CDR1 is LGHDT and CDR2 is YNNKEL (reference sequence). Input material: blood. The sequence was obtained from a woman aged 18-29 years with Graves' ophthalmopathy. V and J are TRBV3-1 and TRBJ2-7; D call uncertain. The DNA for the CDR3 is TGTGCCAGCAGCCAGGCTGGCCTCTCCTACGAGCAGTACTTC. Residues: CASSQAGLSYEQYF.